The subject of this entry is one T cell receptor (beta chain). Its antigen is still unknown. TCRdb keeps only in-frame clones here, not all; method: immunoSEQ multiplex PCR. The repertoire holds fewer than 150,000 clones, with 78% as singletons. This record belongs to a study of radiotherapy plus CTLA-4 blockade in lung cancer. After removal of 5 bases from V and 7 bases from J, the junction contained 10 bases not matched to a gene. The CDR3 has 14 residues. Germline values: CDR1 MNHEY, CDR2 SVGAGI. The study's findings and limits: The best predictor of response was reported to be early blood T cell clone dynamics, with interferon-beta. Following radiotherapy plus ipilimumab, tumor-derived TCR clones expanded in the blood.

The sequence was obtained from a human donor with non-small cell lung cancer who had a partial response to radiotherapy plus ipilimumab. The source was peripheral blood, collected from a patient treated with radiotherapy plus ipilimumab. This chain uses TRBV6-5 with TRBJ2-7; 8 bases line up with TRBD2. CDR3 DNA sequence: TGTGCCAGCAGTAGGACTAGCACCTTGGGGGAGCAGTACTTC. It is translated as CASSRTSTLGEQYF.